This TCR beta chain was sequenced for a study of memory CD4+ T cells and cytomegalovirus serostatus (dated by TCRdb to the late 2010s). About the study as a whole: The 35 or so healthy Belgian adults in the cohort included 9 who were CMV seropositive and around 25 who were CMV seronegative. To replicate a published TCR-based CMV serostatus classifier, the researchers sequenced the CD4+ memory TCRbeta repertoires of a Belgian cohort whose cytomegalovirus serostatus was known.

The CDR3, from cysteine to phenylalanine, totals 17 residues. Only the CDR3 region is kept as DNA, spanning 51 bases read in frame from base 1. Reading the germline V gene (reference sequence) gives CDR1 LNHDA and CDR2 SQIVND. V was cut back by 5 bases and J by 0 bases, leaving a gap of 14 bases between them. Single viable CD3+CD4+CD8-CD45RO+ cells were sorted as memory CD4+ T cells on a FACSAria II. CMV serostatus was determined with a Roche Elecsys assay detecting serum IgG against CMV pp150, pp28, p38 and p52. After thawing, total CD4+ T cells were enriched by positive selection with CD4 magnetic microbeads. Samples originated from another study that specifically interrogated the CD4+ T cell memory repertoire. Peripheral blood mononuclear cells were isolated and cryopreserved according to standard operating procedures, and serum was kept at -80 degrees C. Staining used CD3-PerCP (BW264/56), CD4-APC (RPA-T4), CD45RO-PE (UCHT1) and CD8-Pacific Orange (3B5) antibodies, with Sytox blue excluding non-viable cells.

Broad study findings and their caveats: Of under 200 previously reported CMV-associated TCRbeta sequences, approximately 70 appeared in the CD4+ memory repertoires, each in one to five individuals. For CMV serostatus prediction, a median bootstrapped AUC of 0.95 was reached with the original framework, and a median bootstrapped AUC of around 0.9 was reached with a US-trained random forest. The results were read as suggesting that the CMV-associated TCR signature is, for the most part, present in the CD4+ memory repertoire. The original-framework classifier achieved a median bootstrapped AUC of approximately 0.95 with a 95% CI of 0.76-1.00 on the Belgian cohort. Only CD4+CD45RO+ memory cells were sequenced, in contrast to the original study, in which naive and memory CD4+ and CD8+ populations were covered.

Of note for this clone: Its antigen remains unidentified. The input lacks base qualities; no much larger clone sits a single base away.

The Quick-DNA Microprep Kit was used to extract genomic DNA from the sorted cells. TCRbeta DNA was amplified with the immunoSEQ hsTCRbeta kit following the manufacturer's protocol. TCRbeta libraries were sequenced on an Illumina MiSeq instrument. The original methods were these. Following removal of out-of-frame sequences, roughly 2 million distinct TCRbeta sequences were retained, with an average of around 67,000 per individual. Each individual was scored according to the count of more than 150 previously reported CMV-associated TCRbeta sequences and the total productive distinct TCRbeta count. A beta-binomial model was reimplemented in Python, and scikit-learn random forests with default parameters were trained on US cohort data. Classifier performance on the Belgian cohort was reported as the median AUC with percentile confidence intervals calculated over 10,000 bootstrap iterations. TCRdb limited this immuneACCESS table to in-frame rearrangements with V and J called. A share of clones is missing; checked studies link under half to unresolved V genes, and the rest is unexplained. Clone size and the V and J calls come from that table; the DNA yielded D and trimming. The sample yields some 41,000 clones; about 85% were counted once. The top ten hold roughly 0.87% of the sample.

The sequence derives from an adult in good health and CMV-seronegative. The chain links TRBV19 with TRBJ1-6, with the D gene too uncertain to name. What was sequenced was memory CD4+ T cells from blood. The CDR3 sequence is CASSPGLGSSYNSPLHF. The DNA sequence is given as TGTGCCAGTAGTCCAGGATTGGGCAGCTCCTATAATTCACCCCTCCACTTT.